One sample yielded the 28 T cell receptor beta chains listed below, sequenced in a study of blood T cell repertoires in COVID-19. The table came from immunoSEQ multiplex PCR; TCRdb's copy has only in-frame clones and leaves some out. The repertoire consists of 120,000 or so clones, with 88% occurring once and the leading ten covering over 1.5%. The sample consisted of peripheral blood. The receptors stem from a human donor in a cohort sampled during active COVID-19.

About this clone itself: This sample also contains other DNA sequences that code for the same CDR3. The chain is built from TRBV5-1 and TRBJ2-3; D is perhaps TRBD1 (5 bases). The V gene's germline CDR1 is SGHRS and CDR2 YFSETQ. V lost 0 bases, J lost 0 bases, and 8 bases lay in between. The CDR3 is 15 amino acids. CDR3 in amino acids: CASSLDRPSTDTQYF. For the CDR3, the DNA is TGCGCCAGCAGCTTGGACAGGCCTAGCACAGATACGCAGTATTTT.

V is TRBV5-5 and J is TRBJ2-3; the match to TRBD2 covers 7 bases. This CDR3 has 15 residues. From germline, CDR1 is SGHKS and CDR2 YYEKEE (reference sequence). V was pared by 3 bases and J by 3 bases, with 7 bases of the junction left unmatched. For the CDR3, the DNA is TGTGCCAGCAGCTCTAGCGGTCTGGGGACAGATACGCAGTATTTT. It encodes CASSSSGLGTDTQYF.

The chain has TRBV5-1 and TRBJ2-3, with 9 nucleotides matching TRBD2. V was clipped by 0 bases and J by 6 bases; unmatched bases: 5. The CDR3 extends over 15 amino acids. Germline values: CDR1 SGHRS, CDR2 YFSETQ. CDR3 nucleotides: TGCGCCAGCAGCTTGGGACTAGCGGACAGGGATACGCAGTATTTT. Its translation: CASSLGLADRDTQYF.

The chain recombines TRBV19 with TRBJ2-5; 9 nucleotides agree with TRBD2. In germline, CDR1 is LNHDA, CDR2 SQIVND (reference sequence). The CDR3 has 15 amino acids. Trimming cost V 5 bases and J 2 bases; bases outside gene matches: 6. This CDR3 is CASSGLAGLQETQYF. In DNA, the CDR3 is TGTGCCAGTAGTGGGCTAGCGGGGTTGCAAGAGACCCAGTACTTC.

V usage is TRBV21-1 and J usage is TRBJ1-1; the table's D call TRBD1 went unverified against the DNA. TRBV21-1 is a pseudogene segment. The CDR3 extends over 11 amino acids. The CDR3 DNA reads as TGTGCCAGCTTTCCATACACTGAAGCTTTCTTT. Translating it yields CASFPYTEAFF.

This clone was seen once. This chain uses TRBV3-1 (or the pseudogene TRBV3-2) with TRBJ2-3, with 13 bases identical to TRBD2. V dropped 2 bases and J dropped 9; count of bases not matched to a gene: 11. Per germline, CDR1 LGHDT and CDR2 YNNKEL (reference sequence). This CDR3 is built from 17 residues. The CDR3 region is CASSQTSGLAGYRTQYF. CDR3 nucleotides: TGTGCCAGCAGCCAAACCTCGGGACTAGCGGGATATCGGACGCAGTATTTT.

This chain connects TRBV5-4 to TRBJ2-7; no firm D call. CDR3 length: 11 residues. Deletions cut 7 bases from V and 5 bases from J, with 10 bases between. Germline values: CDR1 SGHNT, CDR2 YYREEE (reference sequence). The CDR3 DNA follows: TGTGCCAGCGGCCCGTGGCACGAGCAGTACTTC. It is translated as CASGPWHEQYF.

The rearrangement joins TRBV6-6 to TRBJ1-4; D remains ambiguous. Per germline, CDR1 MNHNY and CDR2 SVGAGI (reference sequence). This CDR3 has 16 amino acids. Trimming took off 6 bases at V and 4 bases at J, with 18 bases between the two ends. CDR3 nucleotide sequence: TGTGCCAGCAGCCCAAGGGAGGCCGGCCGTAATGAAAAACTGTTTTTT. It codes for CASSPREAGRNEKLFF.

This chain joins TRBV6-5 and TRBJ2-4; D unclear. This CDR3 has 16 amino acids. Germline lookup yields CDR1 MNHEY and CDR2 SVGAGI. Trimming cost V 4 bases and J 0 bases, with 13 bases left between them. The CDR3 region has the DNA TGTGCCAGCAGTTCGCGCTATCGACTAGCCAAAAACATTCAGTACTTC. The encoded protein is CASSSRYRLAKNIQYF.

This chain connects TRBV2 to TRBJ1-4; D gene uncertain. CDR3 length: 14 amino acids. V lost 6 bases to trimming and J lost 8 bases, with 16 bases between them. Germline CDR1 SNHLY, CDR2 FYNNEI. CDR3 nucleotide sequence: TGTGCCAGCAGCGCGTCACCTAAGCGGGAAAAACTGTTTTTT. Encoded protein: CASSASPKREKLFF.

The rearrangement uses TRBV30 and TRBJ2-7; D remains unclear. The V gene lost 2 bases and the J gene lost 4 bases, with 9 bases spanning the gap. This CDR3 comprises 12 residues. Germline CDR1 reads GTSNPN; CDR2 reads SVGIG (reference sequence). CDR3 in amino acids: CAWSPGRYEQYF. For the CDR3, the DNA is TGTGCCTGGAGTCCGGGTAGGTACGAGCAGTACTTC.

V is TRBV6-5 and J is TRBJ2-7; weak D call: TRBD2 (6 bases). Germline CDR1 reads MNHEY; CDR2 reads SVGAGI. The V and J ends lost 0 bases and 3 bases respectively, with 15 bases between them. The CDR3 contains 16 residues. This CDR3 is CASSYSVGLADYEQYF. CDR3 nucleotides: TGTGCCAGCAGTTACTCAGTGGGATTAGCGGACTACGAGCAGTACTTC.

This clone was seen just once. Other DNA sequences in the sample encode the same CDR3. The CDR3 DNA reads as TGTGCCAGCAGCGGAGGGGCGGGGGGGACAGATACGCAGTATTTT. Residues: CASSGGAGGTDTQYF. This chain uses TRBV7-9 with TRBJ2-3; 9 nucleotides agree with TRBD2. V was pared by 5 bases and J by 3 bases, with 6 bases of the junction left unmatched. This CDR3 has 15 residues. The germline CDR1 and CDR2 sequences are SEHNR and FQNEAQ (reference sequence). The complete variable domain, with remaining parts taken from reference TRBV7-9 and TRBJ2-3, reads DTGVSQNPRHKITKRGQNVTFRCDPISEHNRLYWYRQTLGQGPEFLTYFQNEAQLEKSRLLSDRFSAERPKGSFSTLEIQRTEQGDSAMYLCASSGGAGGTDTQYFGPGTRLTVL.

CDR3 sequence: CASRAGGAFNGYTF. The CDR3 nucleotides are TGTGCCAGCAGGGCAGGGGGCGCTTTTAATGGCTACACCTTC. The rearrangement joins TRBV2 to TRBJ1-2; TRBD1 matches at 8 bases. Unmatched junction bases numbered 9, after V lost 6 bases and J lost 6 bases. The CDR3 totals 14 residues. CDR1 is SNHLY and CDR2 is FYNNEI in the germline V gene.

This chain uses TRBV5-4 with TRBJ2-7; 9 bases map to TRBD1. The V and J ends lost 0 bases and 5 bases, in that order; junction bases with no gene match: 3. The germline CDR1 and CDR2 sequences are SGHNT and YYREEE (reference sequence). CDR3 length: 14 amino acids. In DNA, the CDR3 is TGTGCCAGCAGCTTGGGGGGACAGGGCAACGAGCAGTACTTC. Translating gives CASSLGGQGNEQYF. The variable domain in full, completed from reference TRBV5-4 and TRBJ2-7, reads ETGVTQSPTHLIKTRGQQVTLRCSSQSGHNTVSWYQQALGQGPQFIFQYYREEENGRGNFPPRFSGLQFPNYSSELNVNALELDDSALYLCASSLGGQGNEQYFGPGTRLTVT.

The CDR3 nucleotides are TGTGCCAGCAGCACAGACAGGGCGTGGACGAGAAACACCATATATTTT. Its translation is CASSTDRAWTRNTIYF. The chain uses TRBV11-2 and TRBJ1-3; 7 nucleotides match TRBD1. Losses at the gene ends were 5 bases for V and 5 bases for J; bases not matched to a gene: 12. Germline V lookup: CDR1 SGHAT, CDR2 FQNNGV. The CDR3 contains 16 residues.

The V and J genes are TRBV24-1 and TRBJ2-3; 13 positions agree with TRBD2. In germline, CDR1 is KGHDR, CDR2 SFDVKD. Trimming at V came to 2 bases and at J to 3 bases, leaving 4 bases not matched to a gene. The CDR3 contains 17 residues. CDR3 nucleotides: TGTGCCACCAGTGATTCTTCGACTAGCGGGGGGACAGATACGCAGTATTTT. Translation gives CATSDSSTSGGTDTQYF.

This chain joins TRBV5-1 and TRBJ1-2; possible D gene TRBD1, 6 bases. V lost 0 bases and J 4 bases, leaving 13 bases between the germline ends. The CDR3 has 15 residues. The germline gives CDR1 SGHRS, CDR2 YFSETQ. This chain's CDR3 is CASSLEWGRGYGYTF. The DNA for the CDR3 is TGCGCCAGCAGCTTGGAGTGGGGGCGCGGCTATGGCTACACCTTC.

This sequence joins TRBV11-2 and TRBJ2-5, with 8 bases lining up with TRBD1. Looked up from germline, CDR1 is SGHAT and CDR2 is FQNNGV. The CDR3 contains 14 residues. The V segment lost 4 bases and the J segment 2 bases; nucleotides outside the gene matches: 3. The CDR3 sequence: CASSWTGPQETQYF. CDR3 sequence (DNA): TGTGCCAGCAGCTGGACAGGGCCACAAGAGACCCAGTACTTC.

The chain is built from TRBV3-1 (or the pseudogene TRBV3-2) and TRBJ1-2; no clear D. In germline, CDR1 is LGHDT, CDR2 YNNKEL (reference sequence). The CDR3 has 15 amino acids. Trimming removed 1 base at V and 3 bases at J, with 12 bases between. CDR3 nucleotide sequence: TGTGCCAGCAGCCAAGTAGGAGGAATTGACTATGGCTACACCTTC. Amino acids: CASSQVGGIDYGYTF.

This chain joins TRBV7-2 and TRBJ1-5; 9 bases map to TRBD1. Looked up from germline, CDR1 is SGHTA and CDR2 is FQGNSA. The CDR3 loop spans 16 amino acids. V was clipped by 1 base and J by 3 bases; unmatched bases: 4. CDR3 sequence: CASSLERTGDNQPQHF. In DNA, the CDR3 is TGTGCCAGCAGCTTAGAACGGACAGGGGACAATCAGCCCCAGCATTTT.

The CDR3 loop is CASSSPRTGTYNEQFF. Here the CDR3 DNA reads TGTGCCAGCAGCTCGCCCAGGACAGGCACCTACAATGAGCAGTTCTTC. The gene calls are TRBV7-9 and TRBJ2-1; TRBD1 matches at 7 bases. CDR3 length equals 16 residues. In germline, CDR1 is SEHNR, CDR2 FQNEAQ (reference sequence). Losses at the gene ends were 4 bases for V and 2 bases for J; bases not matched to a gene: 8.

V gene TRBV6-1 combines with J gene TRBJ2-1; TRBD2 agrees at 13 bases. Trimming took 4 bases from V and 1 from J; bases not matched to a gene: 7. Looked up from germline, CDR1 is MNHNS and CDR2 is SASEGT. The CDR3 loop spans 18 amino acids. CDR3 in amino acids: CASSGRTSGRPSYNEQFF. As DNA, the CDR3 is TGTGCCAGCAGTGGTCGGACTAGCGGGAGACCGTCCTACAATGAGCAGTTCTTC.

The V and J genes are TRBV24-1 and TRBJ2-3; D possibly corresponds to TRBD1 (5 bases). Germline-derived CDR1 and CDR2 are KGHDR and SFDVKD. The CDR3 contains 14 residues. V gave up 3 bases and J gave up 5 bases, with 11 bases separating them. The CDR3 loop is CATSDAGHRDTQYF. CDR3 sequence (DNA): TGTGCCACCAGTGATGCAGGGCATAGAGATACGCAGTATTTT.

This clone occurred once. The chain employs TRBV25-1 and TRBJ1-6, with 9 bases fitting TRBD1. Per germline, CDR1 MGHDK and CDR2 SYGVNS. The CDR3 sequence is 15 residues long. V was pared by 8 bases and J by 9 bases, with 11 bases of the junction left unmatched. This CDR3 is CASSPFGTGSSPLHF. The CDR3 bases are TGTGCCAGCTCCCCTTTTGGGACAGGGAGTTCACCCCTCCACTTT.

The chain carries TRBV2 and TRBJ2-1, with D maybe TRBD1 (6 bases). Germline CDR1 SNHLY, CDR2 FYNNEI. Trimming took off 6 bases at V and 5 bases at J, with 11 bases between the two ends. CDR3 size: 13 residues. The CDR3 bases are TGTGCCAGCAGCGGAAACAGGGACAATGAGCAGTTCTTC. This codes for CASSGNRDNEQFF.

The chain links TRBV9 to TRBJ1-2; 7 bases map to TRBD1. Germline trimming cut 4 bases from V and 4 bases from J; bases unmatched to any gene: 7. The germline CDR1 and CDR2 sequences are SGDLS and YYNGEE. The CDR3 has 14 residues. CDR3 loop: CASSSTGQIYGYTF. Here the CDR3 DNA reads TGTGCCAGCAGCTCCACGGGACAGATCTATGGCTACACCTTC.

The genes are TRBV9 and TRBJ2-6; D gene unclear. Trimming stripped 3 bases from V and 2 bases from J, with 6 bases between. Germline V gene lookup returns CDR1 SGDLS and CDR2 YYNGEE. The CDR3 has 14 residues. CDR3 bases: TGTGCCAGCAGCGACCGGGCTGGGGCCAACGTCCTGACTTTC. This gives the protein CASSDRAGANVLTF.